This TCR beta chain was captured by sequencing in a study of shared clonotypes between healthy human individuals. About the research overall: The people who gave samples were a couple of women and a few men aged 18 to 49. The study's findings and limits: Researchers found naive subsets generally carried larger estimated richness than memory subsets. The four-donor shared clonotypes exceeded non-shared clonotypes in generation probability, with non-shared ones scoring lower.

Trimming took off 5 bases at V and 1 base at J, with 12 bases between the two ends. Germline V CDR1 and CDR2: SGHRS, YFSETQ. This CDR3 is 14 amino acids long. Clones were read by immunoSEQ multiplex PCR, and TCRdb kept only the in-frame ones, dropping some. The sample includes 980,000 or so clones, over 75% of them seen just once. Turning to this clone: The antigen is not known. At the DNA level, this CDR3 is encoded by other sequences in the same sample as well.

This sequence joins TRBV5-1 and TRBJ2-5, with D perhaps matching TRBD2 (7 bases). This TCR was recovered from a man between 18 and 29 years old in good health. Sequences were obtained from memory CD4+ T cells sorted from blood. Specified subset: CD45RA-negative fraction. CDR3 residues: CASSAGGLQETQYF. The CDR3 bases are TGCGCCAGCAGTGCCGGGGGGCTCCAAGAGACCCAGTACTTC.